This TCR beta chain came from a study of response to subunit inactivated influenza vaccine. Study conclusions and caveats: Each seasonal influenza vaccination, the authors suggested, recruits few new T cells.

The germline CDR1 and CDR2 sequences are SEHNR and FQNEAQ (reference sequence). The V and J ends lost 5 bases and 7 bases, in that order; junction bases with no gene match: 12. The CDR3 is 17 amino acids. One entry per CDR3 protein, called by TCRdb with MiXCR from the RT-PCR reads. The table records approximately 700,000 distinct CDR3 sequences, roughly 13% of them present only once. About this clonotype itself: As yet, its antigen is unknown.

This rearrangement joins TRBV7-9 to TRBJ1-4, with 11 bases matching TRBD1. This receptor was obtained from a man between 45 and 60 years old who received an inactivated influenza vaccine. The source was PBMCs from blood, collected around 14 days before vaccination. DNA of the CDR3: TGTGCCAGCAGCCCCCCTCTAGGACAGGGGGCTAGTGAAAAACTGTTTTTT. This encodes CASSPPLGQGASEKLFF.